The 6 T cell receptor beta chains below come from one sample, sequenced in a study of CD8+ T cells in alopecia areata. This sample's treatment: oral pan-JAK inhibitor, 5-10 mg twice daily. Extracted RNA was reverse transcribed into cDNA, the sequencing template. Method: immunoSEQ multiplex PCR; TCRdb's copy keeps in-frame clones and lacks some. The data contain 190,000 or so clones, roughly 61% of them singletons. Sequencing used CD8+ T cells sorted from blood, obtained at week 24, from a patient treated with tofacitinib. These receptors all stem from a human donor with alopecia areata.

V and J are TRBV30 and TRBJ2-1; D is possibly TRBD1 (5 bases). Germline V gene data show CDR1 as GTSNPN and CDR2 as SVGIG (reference sequence). This CDR3 is built from 14 residues. The germline V and J ends were trimmed by 0 bases and 1 base, with 7 bases remaining between them. The CDR3 DNA sequence: TGTGCCTGGAGTGTTGACAGTTCCTACAATGAGCAGTTCTTC. It translates to CAWSVDSSYNEQFF.

V is TRBV5-1 and J is TRBJ1-3; 7 bases map to TRBD1. J was trimmed by 2 bases and V by 3 bases; bases with no gene match: 2. The length of the CDR3 is 14 residues. In germline, CDR1 is SGHRS, CDR2 YFSETQ. CDR3 sequence (DNA): TGCGCCAGCAGCTGGCAGGGGGCTGGAAACACCATATATTTT. Amino acid sequence: CASSWQGAGNTIYF.

This clone was seen a handful of times. The chain carries TRBV13 and TRBJ2-4, with TRBD2 identical over 14 bases. V dropped 4 bases and J dropped 3; count of bases not matched to a gene: 11. This CDR3 comprises 19 residues. CDR1 is PRHDT and CDR2 is FYEKMQ in the germline V gene (reference sequence). CDR3 region: CASSSRVTSGGAGKNIQYF. The CDR3 nucleotides read TGTGCCAGCAGCTCCCGTGTGACTAGCGGGGGGGCTGGCAAAAACATTCAGTACTTC.

The chain employs TRBV12-5 and TRBJ2-7; D remains ambiguous. The ends were cut back, 6 bases at V and 9 bases at J, with 12 bases in the middle. Germline V gene data show CDR1 as LGHNT and CDR2 as FRNRAP. The CDR3 is 11 residues long. CDR3 nucleotides: TGTGCTAGTGGCGCTGGAAGTGTGCAGTACTTC. Amino acids: CASGAGSVQYF. Looking up the rest from reference TRBV12-5 and TRBJ2-7 gives the full variable domain: DARVTQTPRHKVTEMGQEVTMRCQPILGHNTVFWYRQTMMQGLELLAYFRNRAPLDDSGMPKDRFSAEMPDATLATLKIQPSEPRDSAVYFCASGAGSVQYFGPGTRLTVT.

The gene calls are TRBV25-1 and TRBJ2-1; no reliable D call. This CDR3 is 13 amino acids long. Deletions cut 4 bases from V and 5 bases from J, with 9 bases between. Germline CDR1 reads MGHDK; CDR2 reads SYGVNS. The CDR3 sequence is CASSVGWNNEQFF. CDR3 DNA: TGTGCCAGCAGTGTGGGTTGGAACAATGAGCAGTTCTTC.

Comment on this clone: Other nucleotide sequences from this sample produce the same CDR3. The chain employs TRBV4-1 and TRBJ2-7; tentatively, D is TRBD2 (5 bases). In germline, CDR1 is MGHRA, CDR2 YSYEKL. V shed 3 bases and J shed 1 base, with 7 bases lying between them. CDR3 size: 13 residues. The CDR3 sequence: CASSHPGSYEQYF. The CDR3 coding sequence is TGCGCCAGCAGCCATCCGGGATCCTACGAGCAGTACTTC.